This TCR beta chain was observed in a study of OX40 agonist ivuxolimab in advanced cancers. About the investigation overall: The costimulatory receptor OX40 (CD134) was targeted by ivuxolimab, a fully human IgG2 agonistic monoclonal antibody. Partial responses were achieved by three dose-escalation patients, of whom one had hepatocellular carcinoma and two had cutaneous melanoma. The paper covers the monotherapy dose-escalation part of the phase I ivuxolimab trial, which included N of about 51 patients. The point of sequencing TCRbeta in the periphery was to test whether ivuxolimab changed TCR sequence diversity and drove clonal T-cell expansion. The dose-escalation cohort was roughly 83% male with a mean age of approximately 60 years, ranging from roughly 20 to 80. Prior anti-PD-1, anti-PD-L1 or anti-CTLA-4 therapy was permitted, and checkpoint inhibitors had been received by less than 45% of dose-escalation patients. Of the roughly 53 patients in dose escalation, about 20 had hepatocellular carcinoma, some 15 had melanoma, 9 had renal cell carcinoma and 9 had head and neck cancer. Intravenous ivuxolimab was administered to patients every 2 weeks at six dose levels: 0.01, 0.1, 0.3, 1.5, 3 and 10 mg/kg.

Study-wide findings and limitations: Low levels of normalized T-cell clonal expansion were also seen in some nonresponding patients. After ivuxolimab, more expanded clones were found on average in CD8+ T cells than in CD4+ T cells. In the 0.1-3.0 mg/kg groups, partial responders had among the lowest normalized peripheral clonal expansion, particularly in CD8+ T cells. The antigen specificity of the peripheral T cells that underwent clonal expansion was not determined. At doses from 0.1 to 3.0 mg/kg, clonal expansion was seen in both CD4+ and CD8+ blood T cells between baseline and week 6.

The trial excluded patients who had a history of autoimmune disease or who were on systemic immunosuppression. Peripheral blood for TCR sequencing was collected from all dose cohorts at baseline, on cycle 4 day 1, and on cycle 7 day 1. Samples came from an open-label, multicenter, first-in-human phase I dose-escalation trial of ivuxolimab. Adults with locally advanced or metastatic melanoma, renal cell carcinoma, hepatocellular carcinoma or head and neck squamous cell carcinoma were enrolled in the trial. Before TCR sequencing, CD4+ T cells and CD8+ T cells were sorted from peripheral blood as separate populations. The CDR3 goes from the cysteine to the phenylalanine over 13 residues. Kept here is only the CDR3 DNA, which spans 39 bases and is read in frame from base 1. A distance of 12 bases separates the germline ends of V and J, which lose 0 bases and 7 bases respectively. From a lookup of the germline V gene (reference sequence), CDR1 and CDR2 are GTSNPN and SVGIG.

With regard to this clone: What this receptor recognizes is not known. The sample holds no much larger clone one base away, and base qualities are not on file.

For sequencing of the TCRbeta CDR3 region, genomic DNA was extracted from the sorted cells. The immunoSEQ Assay was used for sequencing of TCRbeta CDR3 regions. TCRdb holds this immuneACCESS table with in-frame rearrangements only. Some clones are missing; in checked studies, unresolved V genes explain under half, and the rest has no known cause. The sample has 45,000 to 65,000 clones on record, around nine tenths of them singletons. The ten largest clones represent 6.9% of the sample. This receptor was identified in an adult with an advanced solid tumor such as melanoma, head and neck, liver or kidney cancer. This chain is built from TRBV30 and TRBJ1-1, with TRBD1 perhaps the D gene, on 6 matching bases. Sample: CD4+ or CD8+ T cells sorted from blood, taken in a trial of the OX40 agonist ivuxolimab. The DNA reads as follows: TGTGCCTGGAGTGTAGGGGGGCCCGGTGAAGCTTTCTTT. The resulting protein is CAWSVGGPGEAFF.